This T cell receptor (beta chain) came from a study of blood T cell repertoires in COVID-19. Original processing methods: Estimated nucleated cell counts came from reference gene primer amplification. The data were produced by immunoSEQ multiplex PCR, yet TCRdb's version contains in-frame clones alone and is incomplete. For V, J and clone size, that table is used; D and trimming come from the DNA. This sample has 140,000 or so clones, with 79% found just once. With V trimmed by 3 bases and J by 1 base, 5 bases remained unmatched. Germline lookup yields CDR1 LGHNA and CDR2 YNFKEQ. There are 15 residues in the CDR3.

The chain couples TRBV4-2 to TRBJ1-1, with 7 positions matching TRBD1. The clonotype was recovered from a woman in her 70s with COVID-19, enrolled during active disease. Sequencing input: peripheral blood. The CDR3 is CASSHAQGPNTEAFF. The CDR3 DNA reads TGTGCCAGCAGCCACGCACAGGGGCCGAACACTGAAGCTTTCTTT.